Reported below is one T cell receptor beta chain. Its antigen remains undetermined. One base away there is no much larger clone; base qualities are not given. V has 1 base trimmed and J has 3 bases trimmed; junction bases matching no gene number 1. Counted from cysteine to phenylalanine, this CDR3 has 14 amino acids. Only the CDR3 part of the read is kept: 42 bases, read in frame from the first base. Reading the germline V gene gives CDR1 SNHLY and CDR2 FYNNEI. These data come from a study of blood T cell repertoires in COVID-19 (dated by TCRdb to the early 2020s). For context, the study as a whole: Samples from collaborators originated in the United States, Italy and Spain and spanned both the acute and convalescent phases of COVID-19. The material from the prospective study consisted of cDNA or gDNA derived from T cells, B-cell-depleted T cells, or PBMCs. The dataset comprised deeply sampled blood TCRbeta repertoires from subjects exposed to, actively infected with, or recovered from COVID-19. The repertoires were made available in a free public database intended to serve as a resource for research on the immune response to SARS-CoV-2. Samples came from the ongoing ImmuneRACE study (first 160 participants) plus 1,254 subjects from 6 global collaborators. A de-identified subject ID, COVID-19 status, age in years and sex were almost always included in the sample metadata. Where available, HLA class I and class II types were taken from metadata supplied by the sample provider and were not determined by assay-based typing. Summary of the overall study and its limitations: The quantity of clinical and demographic metadata differed by source and by participant and was supplied without curation.

TCRbeta CDR3 regions were amplified from genomic DNA by means of the immunoSEQ Assay, a bias-controlled multiplex PCR. In the source study's methods: The number of nucleated cells in each sample was estimated by amplification of reference gene primers within the assay. Sequence reads were collapsed and filtered to measure the absolute abundance of every unique TCRbeta CDR3 rearrangement. For each sample, productive Simpson clonality was calculated as the square root of Simpson's diversity index across productive rearrangements. In its TCRdb copy, this immuneACCESS table keeps in-frame sequences only and misses some clones. Where compared with another copy, unresolved V genes explain less than half of these, and the others have no known cause. V and J calls and clone size come straight from that table; D and trimming were deduced from the DNA. The sample yields 40,000 to 55,000 clones; 75% to 85% were counted once. The top ten clones comprise 15% to 20% of the sample.

Whole blood was collected in K2EDTA tubes by collaborating institutions according to the institutions' own protocols. For TCRbeta analysis, collaborators shipped samples as frozen whole blood, isolated PBMCs, or DNA extracted from either of those sample types. Source material: peripheral blood. Here the chain combines TRBV2 and TRBJ1-1; TRBD1 aligns with 8 central bases. The receptor's source is a man aged 40-49 years with acute or convalescent COVID-19. The CDR3 protein: CASSEVQGDTEAFF. The nucleotides read TGTGCCAGCAGTGAAGTACAGGGGGACACTGAAGCTTTCTTT.